Below are 17 T cell receptor beta chains sequenced from a single sample in a study of shared clonotypes between healthy human individuals. Libraries were prepared by immunoSEQ multiplex PCR; TCRdb keeps only in-frame clonotypes and omits some of them. This table has about 530,000 clones, almost 97% appearing once. Specimen: naive CD4+ T cells sorted from blood. As to subset: CD45RA+ positively selected. These receptors all come from a woman in her twenties or thirties in good health.

The chain is built from TRBV28 and TRBJ1-2; D uncertain. The CDR3 extends over 14 amino acids. With 2 bases removed from V and 4 bases from J, the gap between germline ends came to 11 bases. Germline V CDR1 and CDR2: MDHEN, SYDVKM. This chain's CDR3 is CASSLRVRTYGYTF. The CDR3 DNA sequence: TGTGCCAGCAGTTTACGGGTTCGTACCTATGGCTACACCTTC.

As to this clone: Germline is not matched at one junction end, which may reflect a read error. V usage is TRBV10-3 and J usage is TRBJ2-1; tentatively, D is TRBD2 (5 bases). The CDR3 contains 13 residues. Germline values: CDR1 ENHRY, CDR2 SYGVKD. CDR3 residues: CAINEGSHNEQFF. CDR3 nucleotides: TGTGCCATCAATGAGGGATCCCACAATGAGCAGTTCTTC.

The chain joins TRBV7-9 to TRBJ2-5; possibly TRBD2 for D (6 bases). Germline-derived CDR1 and CDR2 are SEHNR and FQNEAQ (reference sequence). The CDR3 runs 15 residues. V lost 1 base and J lost 4, with 13 bases in between. CDR3 residues: CASSLDLAGPETQYF. The CDR3 DNA reads as TGTGCCAGCAGCTTAGATCTGGCGGGGCCAGAGACCCAGTACTTC.

The V call is TRBV2, the J call TRBJ2-5; D is ambiguous. CDR1 is SNHLY and CDR2 is FYNNEI in the germline V gene. Trimming stripped 5 bases from V and 2 bases from J, with 12 bases between. This CDR3 spans 14 amino acids. CDR3 DNA: TGTGCCAGCAGTCCCCGGGCGGATCAAGAGACCCAGTACTTC. It encodes CASSPRADQETQYF.

This rearrangement joins TRBV15 to TRBJ2-5; possible D gene TRBD1, 5 bases. The CDR3 consists of 15 residues. The V gene's germline CDR1 is LNHNV and CDR2 YYDKDF (reference sequence). The V gene lost 0 bases and the J gene lost 1 base, with 9 bases spanning the gap. The CDR3 protein is CATSRDLTGQETQYF. In nucleotides, the CDR3 is TGTGCCACCAGCAGAGATCTAACAGGCCAAGAGACCCAGTACTTC. Full variable domain (remainder filled in from reference TRBV15 and TRBJ2-5): DAMVIQNPRYQVTQFGKPVTLSCSQTLNHNVMYWYQQKSSQAPKLLFHYYDKDFNNEADTPDNFQSRRPNTSFCFLDIRSPGLGDTAMYLCATSRDLTGQETQYFGPGTRLLVL.

Here the CDR3 reads CASSISVGAGTQYF. Here the CDR3 DNA reads TGTGCCAGTAGTATATCGGTGGGGGCCGGGACGCAGTATTTT. This chain joins TRBV19 and TRBJ2-3, with TRBD1 as a possible D gene (6 bases). Germline V gene lookup returns CDR1 LNHDA and CDR2 SQIVND (reference sequence). The CDR3 runs to 14 residues. V was cut by 2 bases and J by 9 bases, with 15 bases left in between.

J is TRBJ1-1 and V is TRBV5-1; 8 positions match TRBD1. This CDR3 spans 13 amino acids. Germline assignment: CDR1 SGHRS and CDR2 YFSETQ. Trimming cost V 4 bases and J 7 bases; bases outside gene matches: 6. CDR3 DNA: TGCGCCAGCAGCCAAGACAGGGGAAATGAAGCTTTCTTT. Translated: CASSQDRGNEAFF.

The CDR3 is CASWFSRVGTDTQYF. The CDR3 bases are TGTGCCTCCTGGTTCTCCAGGGTAGGCACAGATACGCAGTATTTT. The chain joins TRBV27 to TRBJ2-3, with TRBD1 as a possible D gene (5 bases). Germline lookup yields CDR1 MNHEY and CDR2 SMNVEV (reference sequence). This CDR3 has 15 amino acids. V dropped 11 bases and J dropped 1 base, with 19 bases sitting between them.

The chain links TRBV7-2 to TRBJ2-3, with 7 bases fitting TRBD2. The J segment lost 5 bases and the V segment lost 0 bases, leaving 5 bases of the junction unmatched. CDR3 size: 15 residues. Germline values: CDR1 SGHTA, CDR2 FQGNSA. Here the CDR3 DNA reads TGTGCCAGCAGCTTAGCGGGAGGGCCAGTAGATACGCAGTATTTT. It codes for CASSLAGGPVDTQYF.

The chain couples TRBV5-1 to TRBJ2-7, with 10 bases matching TRBD1. CDR1 is SGHRS, CDR2 YFSETQ, per germline. V lost 5 bases, J lost 0 bases, and 5 bases stayed unmatched. The CDR3 runs to 15 residues. The CDR3 loop reads CASRDWDRGSYEQYF. In DNA form, the CDR3 reads TGCGCCAGCAGAGATTGGGACAGGGGCTCCTACGAGCAGTACTTC.

The V gene is TRBV6-1, the J gene TRBJ1-1; TRBD1 might be the D (6 bases). The CDR3 loop spans 15 amino acids. Per germline, CDR1 MNHNS and CDR2 SASEGT. The V end lost 6 bases, the J end lost 0 bases, and 14 bases lay between the germline ends. The CDR3 sequence is CASSRQAALNTEAFF. In DNA, the CDR3 is TGTGCCAGCAGCAGACAGGCAGCTTTGAACACTGAAGCTTTCTTT.

The V call is TRBV28, the J call TRBJ1-1; TRBD1 aligns across 7 bases. CDR3 length equals 14 residues. CDR1 is MDHEN and CDR2 is SYDVKM in the germline V gene. V lost 4 bases, J lost 4 bases, and 6 bases stayed unmatched. The CDR3 here is CASSYLTGSTEAFF. In DNA, the CDR3 is TGTGCCAGCAGTTATTTGACAGGGAGCACTGAAGCTTTCTTT.

The rearrangement joins TRBV4-1 to TRBJ2-7; 13 positions agree with TRBD2. This CDR3 is built from 17 residues. Trimming took 1 base from V and 5 from J; bases not matched to a gene: 8. The germline V gene encodes CDR1 MGHRA and CDR2 YSYEKL. The CDR3 sequence: CASSQGHLLAGGDEQYF. DNA of the CDR3: TGCGCCAGCAGCCAAGGCCACTTACTAGCGGGAGGGGACGAGCAGTACTTC.

The V gene is TRBV28, the J gene TRBJ2-7, with 9 bases aligning to TRBD1. With 5 bases clipped from V and 5 bases from J, the junction kept 7 bases outside the gene matches. The CDR3 loop spans 14 amino acids. Per the germline V gene, CDR1 is MDHEN and CDR2 is SYDVKM. The CDR3 DNA reads as TGTGCCAGCAGTACAGGGGGCGGATTCCACGAGCAGTACTTC. It yields the protein CASSTGGGFHEQYF.

This clone was seen a single time. The chain couples TRBV5-1 to TRBJ2-3, with 8 bases identical to TRBD2. The germline CDR1 and CDR2 sequences are SGHRS and YFSETQ. Trimming removed 2 bases from V and 4 bases from J; junction bases left unmatched: 6. The CDR3 has 15 residues. The CDR3 protein is CASSFGGRRADTQYF. CDR3 DNA sequence: TGCGCCAGCAGCTTTGGCGGGAGGCGGGCAGATACGCAGTATTTT.

The V and J genes are TRBV6-1 and TRBJ2-7; the D gene is possibly TRBD2 (5 bases). The germline gives CDR1 MNHNS, CDR2 SASEGT. With 8 bases removed from V and 2 bases from J, the gap between germline ends came to 7 bases. The CDR3 extends over 11 amino acids. CDR3 in DNA: TGTGCCAGCTCCGGGGCCTACGAGCAGTACTTC. Protein: CASSGAYEQYF.

The gene calls are TRBV2 and TRBJ2-1; D uncertain. The CDR3 loop spans 13 amino acids. Germline loops: CDR1 SNHLY, CDR2 FYNNEI. The germline V and J ends were trimmed by 3 bases and 9 bases, with 12 bases remaining between them. CDR3 bases: TGTGCCAGCAGTGAGTCAGTACGAAGTGAGCAGTTCTTC. Amino acid sequence: CASSESVRSEQFF.